This T cell receptor (beta chain) comes out of a study of blood T cell repertoires in COVID-19. The CDR3 sequence is 14 residues long. CDR1 is SGHRS and CDR2 is YFSETQ in the germline V gene. The germline V and J ends were trimmed by 0 bases and 4 bases, with 9 bases remaining between them. Sequencing used immunoSEQ multiplex PCR; TCRdb keeps in-frame clones, though not all of them. The top ten clones hold 20% to 25% of a sample with fewer than 100,000 clones, around 75% of them seen once. The chain employs TRBV5-1 and TRBJ2-3, with D possibly TRBD2 on 5 matching bases. This TCR was sampled from a human donor in a cohort sampled during active COVID-19. The material sequenced was peripheral blood. The CDR3 DNA reads TGCGCCAGCAGCTTGGGACTACAGTCAGATACGCAGTATTTT. Protein sequence: CASSLGLQSDTQYF.